Listed below are T cell receptor beta chains from one sample, sequenced in a study of T cells after yellow fever vaccination. In TCRdb, the 5' RACE reads were re-called with MiXCR into one record per CDR3 protein. The sample contains some 350,000 distinct CDR3 sequences, roughly 6.2% of which appear only once. The specimen comprised PBMCs, sampled 5 days after the yellow fever booster vaccination. The origin of the receptors is a man aged 30 to 45 who received the YFV17D yellow fever vaccine. CDR3s include the opening cysteine and the closing phenylalanine or tryptophan. The order of the fields is D gene, clone size, V gene, J gene, CDR3 DNA, CDR3 protein. D genes are given only for firm matches. The size field is filled for only some rows; it gives once, few, many or a size class.

TRBD2	few	TRBV9	TRBJ2-7	TGTGCCAGCAGCGTTAGCGGGACCTTCTCCTACGAGCAGTACTTC	CASSVSGTFSYEQYF
TRBD1	few	TRBV5-6	TRBJ1-1	TGTGCCAGTCACAGGGGTAACACTGAAGCTTTCTTT	CASHRGNTEAFF
TRBD1	few	TRBV7-2	TRBJ2-1	TGTGCCAGCCGACCGGACAGGGAAGGCGATGAGCAGTTCTTC	CASRPDREGDEQFF
-	few	TRBV5-1	TRBJ1-1	TGCGCCAGCAGCTTACCAGGGAAAGGCACTGAAGCTTTCTTT	CASSLPGKGTEAFF
-	many	TRBV7-2	TRBJ2-5	TGTGCCAGCGTCCTAAGCCGGGGGAAGTCAGAGACCCAGTACTTC	CASVLSRGKSETQYF
TRBD1	few	TRBV7-9	TRBJ1-1	TGTGCCAGCAGCTCCTACGACAGGGGAACTGAAGCTTTCTTT	CASSSYDRGTEAFF
-	few	TRBV19	TRBJ2-6	TGTGCCAGTAGTATAGACGGGGTACGCTTTTCTGGGGCCAACGTCCTGACTTTC	CASSIDGVRFSGANVLTF
TRBD1	-	TRBV6-5	TRBJ2-1	TGTGCCAGCAGTCGACAGGGGCAAGCAGCTTACAATGAGCAGTTCTTC	CASSRQGQAAYNEQFF
-	many	TRBV29-1	TRBJ2-7	TGCAGCGTTGGGGCGGGGGCGAGGGAGCAGTACTTC	CSVGAGAREQYF
TRBD1	many	TRBV5-1	TRBJ1-1	TGCGCCAGCAGCTCAGGGGGAGGTACTGAAGCTTTCTTT	CASSSGGGTEAFF
-	few	TRBV7-6	TRBJ2-3	TGTGCCAGCAGCTTAAAAGGTCTTCAGTCGACTCGGGATCCAGATACGCAGTATTTT	CASSLKGLQSTRDPDTQYF
TRBD2	-	TRBV4-3	TRBJ2-7	TGCGCCAGCAGCCAAGATAGCGGGAGGTTCCAGTACTTC	CASSQDSGRFQYF
TRBD2	many	TRBV7-2	TRBJ2-3	TGTGCCAGCAGCGGGCCGGGAGGTAGCACAGATACGCAGTATTTT	CASSGPGGSTDTQYF
-	many	TRBV5-1	TRBJ2-1	TGCGCCAGCAGGATAGGGGAGATCAATGAGCAGTTCTTC	CASRIGEINEQFF
-	many	TRBV5-1	TRBJ2-2	TGCGCCAGCAGCTTCGGGGGCGCAGGCACCGGGGAGCTGTTTTTT	CASSFGGAGTGELFF
-	many	TRBV5-1	TRBJ2-7	TGCGCCAGCAGCACCAACACCGGTTGGGAGCAGTACTTC	CASSTNTGWEQYF
TRBD2	-	TRBV3-1	TRBJ2-7	TGTGCCAGCAGCCGACTTCCCGCCGGGACTAGGGCCTACGAGCAGTACTTC	CASSRLPAGTRAYEQYF
-	-	TRBV28	TRBJ2-7	TGTGCCAGCAGTTTTAGCCACGTGGGGCAGTACTTC	CASSFSHVGQYF
-	many	TRBV18	TRBJ1-4	TGTGCCAGCTCACCACCAGGCGGCCCGAGGGTTGAAAAACTGTTTTTT	CASSPPGGPRVEKLFF
-	-	TRBV28	TRBJ2-3	TGTGCCAGCAGTTCCCAAGATACGCAGTATTTT	CASSSQDTQYF
-	-	TRBV10-3	TRBJ1-1	TGTGCCATCAGTGAGTCAGGGTTATTGACTGAAGCTTTCTTT	CAISESGLLTEAFF
-	-	TRBV7-9	TRBJ2-5	TGTGCCAGCAGGATATATGAGCAAGAGACCCAGTACTTC	CASRIYEQETQYF
-	few	TRBV28	TRBJ2-7	TGTGCCAGCAGTGTCTCCTACACAGACTTCTACGAGCAGTACTTC	CASSVSYTDFYEQYF
TRBD2	-	TRBV9	TRBJ2-7	TGTGCCAGCAGCGTAGGGACTAGCGGGAGGAGCTCCTACGAGCAGTACTTC	CASSVGTSGRSSYEQYF
-	-	TRBV30	TRBJ1-4	TGTGCCTGGAGTGAGGGACATTCCACTAATGAAAAACTGTTTTTT	CAWSEGHSTNEKLFF
TRBD2	-	TRBV29-1	TRBJ2-7	TGCAGCGTTGCAACTAGCGGGTCCTACGAGCAGTACTTC	CSVATSGSYEQYF
-	few	TRBV2	TRBJ2-2	TGTGCCAGCAGGGTGGTAGCTTTGATTAAGGGAGCCGGGGAGCTGTTTTTT	CASRVVALIKGAGELFF
-	-	TRBV7-9	TRBJ2-7	TGTGCCAGCAGCGACCAGCTCTCCTACGAGCAGTACTTC	CASSDQLSYEQYF
-	many	TRBV2	TRBJ1-3	TGTGCCAGCAGTGTGCATTCGGGAGGAAACACCATATATTTT	CASSVHSGGNTIYF